The 27 T cell receptor beta chains reported below all come from one sample, sequenced in a study of human T cells and chemical hapten exposure. TCRdb independently ran MiXCR on the RACE reads; one entry per CDR3 protein. Of approximately 90,000 distinct CDR3 sequences in the sample, 9.5% to 15% were seen once. Regarding time point: patch test 1, 2 weeks after DPC sensitization. Treatment given: therapeutic diphenylcyclopropenone sensitization with weekly scalp DPC. Sequences were derived from whole blood, sampled in connection with sensitization to the hapten diphenylcyclopropenone (DPC). Every receptor here comes from a middle-aged woman with alopecia areata. Some clones in this sample may be carry-over from other donors' samples.

This clonotype appeared a few times. The chain has TRBV29-1 and TRBJ2-3; 8 bases align to TRBD1. The CDR3 is 15 amino acids. Looked up from germline, CDR1 is SQVTM and CDR2 is ANQGSEA. The V and J ends lost 4 bases and 3 bases, in that order; junction bases with no gene match: 9. CDR3: CSVAEAGGATDTQYF. CDR3 bases: TGCAGCGTTGCAGAGGCAGGGGGCGCGACAGATACGCAGTATTTT.

This clonotype was recorded many times. J is TRBJ1-2 and V is TRBV20-1, with TRBD1 as a possible D gene (5 bases). Germline V gene lookup returns CDR1 DFQATT and CDR2 SNEGSKA (reference sequence). The length of the CDR3 is 13 residues. The V end lost 5 bases, the J end lost 6 bases, and 16 bases lay between the germline ends. The chain's CDR3 is CSAPTGGGDGYTF. CDR3 nucleotides: TGCAGTGCTCCTACGGGAGGAGGGGATGGCTACACCTTC.

This clonotype was seen only a few times. The chain links TRBV12-3 or TRBV12-4 to TRBJ2-1; tentative D call: TRBD2 (6 bases). V gave up 2 bases and J gave up 0 bases, with 11 bases separating them. The CDR3 totals 16 residues. Written as DNA, the CDR3 is TGTGCCAGCAGTTTATTCGCGGGGACCTCCTACAATGAGCAGTTCTTC. It is translated as CASSLFAGTSYNEQFF.

At least ten counts were recorded for this clonotype. CDR3 bases: TGTGCCAGCAGCCCACCGACTAGCGGGAGCCATGAGCAGTTCTTC. Its translation: CASSPPTSGSHEQFF. The chain couples TRBV3-1 to TRBJ2-1; 12 bases line up with TRBD2. The CDR3 extends over 15 amino acids. Germline V lookup: CDR1 LGHDT, CDR2 YNNKEL (reference sequence). V shed 4 bases, J shed 8 bases, and the junction held 6 bases outside the gene matches.

This clonotype has only a few counts. This rearrangement joins TRBV7-3 to TRBJ2-5, with TRBD1 as a possible D gene (6 bases). Trimming took off 2 bases at V and 2 bases at J, with 12 bases between the two ends. The CDR3 totals 15 residues. Germline values: CDR1 SGHTA, CDR2 FQGTGA. The CDR3 sequence: CASSLSRGGQETQYF. The CDR3 coding sequence is TGTGCCAGCAGCTTATCCAGGGGCGGACAAGAGACCCAGTACTTC.

The table lists this clonotype with a few counts. V and J are TRBV2 and TRBJ1-5, with TRBD1 identical over 9 bases. Per germline, CDR1 SNHLY and CDR2 FYNNEI. The CDR3 totals 15 residues. V was pared by 6 bases and J by 6 bases, with 9 bases of the junction left unmatched. CDR3 sequence (DNA): TGTGCCAGCAGACGAGGGGACAGGGATGGTCAGCCCCAGCATTTT. Encoded protein: CASRRGDRDGQPQHF.

This clonotype was observed many times. V gene TRBV19 combines with J gene TRBJ1-5, with a weak D call TRBD1 (6 bases). CDR1 and CDR2 from the germline V gene are LNHDA and SQIVND (reference sequence). V was shortened by 5 bases and J by 1 base, with 18 bases between the two germline ends. This CDR3 contains 17 residues. CDR3 sequence reads: CASSPRQVLRSNQPQHF. The CDR3, as DNA: TGTGCCAGTAGTCCGCGACAGGTTCTAAGGAGCAATCAGCCCCAGCATTTT.

This clonotype was seen a handful of times. The CDR3 DNA reads as TGTGCCAGCAGGGAGGGACAGCTCCCCGATCAGCCCCAGCATTTT. As protein: CASREGQLPDQPQHF. The chain carries TRBV6-6 and TRBJ1-5; 7 positions agree with TRBD1. CDR3 length: 15 residues. With 6 bases clipped from V and 5 bases from J, the junction kept 10 bases outside the gene matches. Germline V gene sequence: CDR1 MNHNY, CDR2 SVGAGI (reference sequence).

V gene TRBV24-1 combines with J gene TRBJ2-2; 10 nucleotides agree with TRBD1. V was clipped by 10 bases and J by 4 bases; unmatched bases: 2. In germline, CDR1 is KGHDR, CDR2 SFDVKD. The length of the CDR3 is 13 residues. The CDR3 bases are TGTGCCACGGACAGGGGGATCACCGGGGAGCTGTTTTTT. Its protein is CATDRGITGELFF.

J is TRBJ1-1 and V is TRBV11-3; D is undetermined. Germline lookup yields CDR1 SGHNT and CDR2 YENEEA. Trimming removed 6 bases from V and 0 bases from J, with 5 bases in between. The CDR3 has 12 amino acids. The CDR3 nucleotides read TGTGCCAGCAGTAACATGAACACTGAAGCTTTCTTT. Translated: CASSNMNTEAFF.

The chain has TRBV9 and TRBJ2-2; D gene uncertain. The CDR3 covers 12 residues. V dropped 4 bases and J dropped 4 bases, with 5 bases sitting between them. Germline V gives CDR1 SGDLS, CDR2 YYNGEE. This CDR3 reads CASSPPTGELFF. CDR3 nucleotide sequence: TGTGCCAGCAGCCCCCCCACCGGGGAGCTGTTTTTT.

This clonotype was seen a few times. J is TRBJ2-7 and V is TRBV20-1; 12 nucleotides align to TRBD2. V gave up 5 bases and J gave up 3 bases; unmatched junction bases: 8. CDR3 size: 15 residues. Germline V gene lookup returns CDR1 DFQATT and CDR2 SNEGSKA (reference sequence). The CDR3 protein is CSASLLAGGLYEQYF. In DNA form, the CDR3 reads TGCAGTGCTTCCCTCCTAGCGGGAGGGCTCTACGAGCAGTACTTC.

In this sample, this clonotype turned up many times. CDR3: CSVAGNGAYEQYF. DNA for the CDR3: TGCAGCGTTGCGGGGAACGGCGCCTACGAGCAGTACTTC. The genes are TRBV29-1 and TRBJ2-7, with D possibly TRBD2 on 5 matching bases. The CDR3 sequence is 13 residues long. Deletions cut 4 bases from V and 2 bases from J, with 12 bases between. In germline, CDR1 is SQVTM, CDR2 ANQGSEA.

This clonotype was seen at least ten times. This rearrangement joins TRBV28 to TRBJ2-1; D may be TRBD2 (6 bases). The CDR3 is made up of 15 amino acids. The ends were cut back, 8 bases at V and 4 bases at J, with 18 bases in the middle. In germline, CDR1 is MDHEN, CDR2 SYDVKM. CDR3 coding DNA: TGTGCCAGCTCCACTTGGGGCGGGAATTACAATGAGCAGTTCTTC. It yields the protein CASSTWGGNYNEQFF. The variable domain in full, completed from reference TRBV28 and TRBJ2-1, reads DVKVTQSSRYLVKRTGEKVFLECVQDMDHENMFWYRQDPGLGLRLIYFSYDVKMKEKGDIPEGYSVSREKKERFSLILESASTNQTSMYLCASSTWGGNYNEQFFGPGTRLTVL.

The table lists this clonotype with many counts. The gene calls are TRBV7-6 and TRBJ2-7; 8 bases are shared with TRBD2. The CDR3 has 14 residues. CDR1 is SGHVS and CDR2 is FNYEAQ in the germline V gene. V dropped 5 bases and J dropped 6; count of bases not matched to a gene: 9. CDR3: CASSPTSELGEQYF. In nucleotides, the CDR3 is TGTGCCAGCAGCCCGACTAGCGAACTAGGCGAGCAGTACTTC.

The J gene is TRBJ2-7, the V gene TRBV11-2; 10 bases are shared with TRBD2. V lost 2 bases to trimming and J lost 6 bases; unmatched junction nucleotides: 13. The CDR3 contains 17 residues. The germline V gene has CDR1 SGHAT and CDR2 FQNNGV. CDR3 in DNA: TGTGCCAGCAGCTTAAATGTTGGGACTAGCGTTCCCCTCGAGCAGTACTTC. Translated: CASSLNVGTSVPLEQYF.

The rearrangement uses TRBV28 and TRBJ2-7; no firm D call. The CDR3 runs to 10 residues. In germline, CDR1 is MDHEN, CDR2 SYDVKM. V shed 8 bases and J shed 11 bases, with 13 bases lying between them. CDR3 sequence reads: CASGRGVEYF. Here the CDR3 DNA reads TGTGCCAGCGGTCGCGGTGTGGAGTACTTC. The full variable domain, completed using reference TRBV28 and TRBJ2-7, is DVKVTQSSRYLVKRTGEKVFLECVQDMDHENMFWYRQDPGLGLRLIYFSYDVKMKEKGDIPEGYSVSREKKERFSLILESASTNQTSMYLCASGRGVEYFGPGTRLTVT.

The chain links TRBV4-2 to TRBJ2-7; no reliable D call. The CDR3 runs 13 residues. V was clipped by 1 base and J by 2 bases, with 6 bases between them. CDR1 and CDR2 (germline): LGHNA, YNFKEQ. This CDR3 reads CASSQAGTYEQYF. The CDR3 DNA reads as TGTGCCAGCAGCCAAGCTGGGACCTACGAGCAGTACTTC.

This clonotype was recorded a few times. The chain is built from TRBV3-1 and TRBJ2-2, with 7 bases matching TRBD1. Germline assignment: CDR1 LGHDT and CDR2 YNNKEL (reference sequence). V lost 4 bases, J lost 7 bases, and 9 bases stayed unmatched. CDR3 length equals 15 residues. The CDR3 loop is CASSRKQGPSGELFF. CDR3 in DNA: TGTGCCAGCAGCCGCAAACAGGGGCCAAGCGGGGAGCTGTTTTTT. Full variable domain (rest looked up from reference TRBV3-1 and TRBJ2-2): DTAVSQTPKYLVTQMGNDKSIKCEQNLGHDTMYWYKQDSKKFLKIMFSYNNKELIINETVPNRFSPKSPDKAHLNLHINSLELGDSAVYFCASSRKQGPSGELFFGEGSRLTVL.

The CDR3 here is CAISFSGDKYEQFF. The CDR3 bases are TGTGCCATCAGTTTCTCGGGGGACAAATATGAGCAGTTCTTC. The V and J genes are TRBV10-3 and TRBJ2-1; D could derive from TRBD1 or TRBD2 (6 bases each). Trimming left V 5 bases short and J 8 bases short, with 16 bases between. The CDR3 extends over 14 amino acids. Germline CDR1 reads ENHRY; CDR2 reads SYGVKD.

The chain is built from TRBV4-2 and TRBJ2-1; 8 bases are a match to TRBD2. Unmatched junction bases numbered 11, after V lost 0 bases and J lost 7 bases. Germline V lookup: CDR1 LGHNA, CDR2 YNFKEQ. The CDR3 contains 17 residues. DNA for the CDR3: TGTGCCAGCAGCCAAGATCGAAAGAGCGGGAGAGGGAATGAGCAGTTCTTC. This sequence encodes CASSQDRKSGRGNEQFF.

The rearrangement joins TRBV11-2 to TRBJ2-3; D might be TRBD2 (6 bases). CDR1 SGHAT and CDR2 FQNNGV come from the germline V gene. This CDR3 is 15 amino acids long. Trimming took off 3 bases at V and 4 bases at J, with 14 bases between the two ends. CDR3 region: CASSFGWEVADTQYF. In DNA form, the CDR3 reads TGTGCCAGCAGCTTCGGCTGGGAGGTCGCAGATACGCAGTATTTT.

This clonotype was counted a few times. This rearrangement joins TRBV7-2 to TRBJ2-2, with D possibly being TRBD2 (6 bases). Germline loops: CDR1 SGHTA, CDR2 FQGNSA. This CDR3 comprises 16 residues. The V end lost 6 bases, the J end lost 6 bases, and 20 bases lay between the germline ends. The CDR3 DNA follows: TGTGCCAGCAGGACCCCCGGGCTAGCGTCGGCCGGGGAGCTGTTTTTT. It specifies CASRTPGLASAGELFF. The complete variable domain, with remaining parts taken from reference TRBV7-2 and TRBJ2-2, reads GAGVSQSPSNKVTEKGKDVELRCDPISGHTALYWYRQSLGQGLEFLIYFQGNSAPDKSGLPSDRFSAERTGGSVSTLTIQRTQQEDSAVYLCASRTPGLASAGELFFGEGSRLTVL.

This clonotype came up a few times. The V gene is TRBV7-3, the J gene TRBJ2-2; weak D call: TRBD2 (5 bases). Germline CDR1 reads SGHTA; CDR2 reads FQGTGA. The V gene lost 5 bases and the J gene lost 5 bases, with 18 bases spanning the gap. CDR3 length equals 16 residues. CDR3 sequence (DNA): TGTGCCAGCAGCCGGGCGGCCAGCGGAAGGACCGGGGAGCTGTTTTTT. This translates into CASSRAASGRTGELFF. The full variable domain, its missing parts supplied by reference TRBV7-3 and TRBJ2-2, is GAGVSQTPSNKVTEKGKYVELRCDPISGHTALYWYRQSLGQGPEFLIYFQGTGAADDSGLPNDRFFAVRPEGSVSTLKIQRTERGDSAVYLCASSRAASGRTGELFFGEGSRLTVL.

This clonotype has a single count. The chain has TRBV10-3 and TRBJ2-6; D not resolved. Per the germline V gene, CDR1 is ENHRY and CDR2 is SYGVKD. The CDR3 loop spans 13 amino acids. Trimming pared 7 bases from V and 2 bases from J, leaving 6 bases between. The CDR3: CAITEAGANVLTF. Here the CDR3 DNA reads TGTGCCATCACAGAAGCTGGGGCCAACGTCCTGACTTTC.

In this sample, this clonotype turned up a few times. The chain joins TRBV7-8 to TRBJ1-1; 7 bases are shared with TRBD1. The junction had 8 bases not matched to a gene; V was cut back by 2 bases and J by 5 bases. CDR1 is SGHVS, CDR2 FQNEAQ, per germline. The CDR3 length is 15 residues. Here the CDR3 DNA reads TGTGCCAGCAGCTTACCCAGGACAGGACATACTGAAGCTTTCTTT. Amino acids: CASSLPRTGHTEAFF.

At least ten counts were recorded for this clonotype. The genes are TRBV6-6 and TRBJ2-1; possibly TRBD2 for D (6 bases). In germline, CDR1 is MNHNY, CDR2 SVGAGI (reference sequence). The length of the CDR3 is 15 residues. V lost 8 bases to trimming and J lost 1 base, with 15 bases between them. The CDR3 coding sequence is TGTGCCAGCGGCCCCAGCGGGCAATCCTACAATGAGCAGTTCTTC. Encoded protein: CASGPSGQSYNEQFF.